The present T cell receptor beta chain was sequenced within a study of control samples from healthy donors and cancer patients. Method: immunoSEQ multiplex PCR; TCRdb's copy keeps in-frame clones and lacks some. The sample has 170,000 or so clones; about 94% are singletons. This clone has only one observation. The source material was blood. This receptor was obtained from a woman aged 40 to 50 in good health.

In DNA, the CDR3 is TGCGCCAGCAGTTTATCCGGGACAGGGACCTACGAGCAGTACTTC. Translation gives CASSLSGTGTYEQYF. V and J are TRBV4-3 and TRBJ2-7, with 9 bases that match TRBD1. Per germline, CDR1 LGHNA and CDR2 YSLEER. V trimming: 6 bases; J trimming: 2 bases; junction bases outside the gene matches: 8. The CDR3 is 15 amino acids.